The clone carrying this TCR beta chain has a handful of counts. Its matching antigen is unknown. The CDR3 is made up of 12 amino acids. V lost 5 bases to trimming and J lost 8 bases; unmatched junction nucleotides: 4. Germline CDR1 and CDR2: SGHNT and YENEEA. TCRdb's table, derived via immunoSEQ multiplex PCR, lists solely in-frame clones and lacks some. The sample carries under 1,100,000 clones, around 74% recorded once. This entry is derived from a study of shared clonotypes between healthy human individuals. Study as a whole: CD4 naive and CD4 memory each took three plates per donor, while CD8 naive took two and CD8 memory one. Overall study results and limits: Naive subsets tended to show greater estimated richness than memory subsets. The naive CD4 repertoires of a handful of donors were compared, and around 5% of clonotypes were shared. Despite large depth, sorted-subset datasets appeared incompletely sequenced.

This clonotype originated in a man in his late teens or twenties in good health. This rearrangement joins TRBV11-3 to TRBJ2-3; 7 positions agree with TRBD1. Material: memory CD4+ T cells sorted from blood. Subset described: CD45RA-negative fraction. CDR3 protein: CASSASGGTQYF. The CDR3, as DNA: TGTGCCAGCAGCGCATCAGGGGGTACGCAGTATTTT.